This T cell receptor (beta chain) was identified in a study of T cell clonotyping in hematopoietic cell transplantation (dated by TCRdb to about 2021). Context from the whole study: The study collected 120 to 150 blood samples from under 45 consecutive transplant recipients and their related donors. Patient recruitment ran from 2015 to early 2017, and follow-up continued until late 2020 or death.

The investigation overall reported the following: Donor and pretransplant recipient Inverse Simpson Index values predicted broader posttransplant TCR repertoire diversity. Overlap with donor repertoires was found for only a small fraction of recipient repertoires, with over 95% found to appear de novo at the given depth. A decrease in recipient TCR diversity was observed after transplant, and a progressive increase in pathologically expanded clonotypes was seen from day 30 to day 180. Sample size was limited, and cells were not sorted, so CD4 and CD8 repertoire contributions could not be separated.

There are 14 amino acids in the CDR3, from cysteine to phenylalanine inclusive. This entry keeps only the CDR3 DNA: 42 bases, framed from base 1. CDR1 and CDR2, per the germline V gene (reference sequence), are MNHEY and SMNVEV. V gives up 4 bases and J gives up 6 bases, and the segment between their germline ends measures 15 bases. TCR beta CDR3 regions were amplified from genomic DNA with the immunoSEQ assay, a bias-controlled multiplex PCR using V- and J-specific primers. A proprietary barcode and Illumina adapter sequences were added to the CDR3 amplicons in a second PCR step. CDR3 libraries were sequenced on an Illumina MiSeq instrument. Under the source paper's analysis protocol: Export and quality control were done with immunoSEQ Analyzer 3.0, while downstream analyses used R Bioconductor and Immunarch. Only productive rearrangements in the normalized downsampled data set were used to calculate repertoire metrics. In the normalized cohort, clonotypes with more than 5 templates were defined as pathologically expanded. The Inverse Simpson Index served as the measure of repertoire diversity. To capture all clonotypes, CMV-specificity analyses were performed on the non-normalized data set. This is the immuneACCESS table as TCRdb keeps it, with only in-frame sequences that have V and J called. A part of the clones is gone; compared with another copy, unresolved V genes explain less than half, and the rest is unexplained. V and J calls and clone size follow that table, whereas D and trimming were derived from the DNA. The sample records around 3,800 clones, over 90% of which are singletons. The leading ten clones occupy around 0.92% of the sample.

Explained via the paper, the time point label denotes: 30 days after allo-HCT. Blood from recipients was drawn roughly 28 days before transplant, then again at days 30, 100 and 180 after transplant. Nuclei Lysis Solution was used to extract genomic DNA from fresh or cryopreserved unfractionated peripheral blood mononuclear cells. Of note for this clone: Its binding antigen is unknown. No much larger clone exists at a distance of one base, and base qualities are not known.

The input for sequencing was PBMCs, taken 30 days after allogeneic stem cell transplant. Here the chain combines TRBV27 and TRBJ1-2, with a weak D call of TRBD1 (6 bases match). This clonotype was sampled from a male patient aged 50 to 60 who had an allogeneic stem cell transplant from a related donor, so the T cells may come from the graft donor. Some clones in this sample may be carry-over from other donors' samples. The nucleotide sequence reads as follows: TGTGCCAGCAGTTCTCAGGGGCGGGGACATGGCTACACCTTC. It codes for CASSSQGRGHGYTF.